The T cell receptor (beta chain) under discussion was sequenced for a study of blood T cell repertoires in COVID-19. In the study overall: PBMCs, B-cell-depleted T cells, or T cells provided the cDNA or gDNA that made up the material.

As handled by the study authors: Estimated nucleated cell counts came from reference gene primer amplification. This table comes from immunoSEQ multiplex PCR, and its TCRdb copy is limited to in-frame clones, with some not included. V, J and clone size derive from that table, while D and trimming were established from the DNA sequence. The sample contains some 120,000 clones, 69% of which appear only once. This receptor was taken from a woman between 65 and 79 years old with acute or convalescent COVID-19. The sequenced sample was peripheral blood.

The CDR3 DNA follows: TGCAGCGTTGACCCTCAGGCGTATGGCTACACCTTC. Translation gives CSVDPQAYGYTF. This chain links TRBV29-1 with TRBJ1-2, with D unclear. Deletions cut 3 bases from V and 5 bases from J, with 10 bases between. Germline V gene lookup returns CDR1 SQVTM and CDR2 ANQGSEA. The CDR3 contains 12 residues.